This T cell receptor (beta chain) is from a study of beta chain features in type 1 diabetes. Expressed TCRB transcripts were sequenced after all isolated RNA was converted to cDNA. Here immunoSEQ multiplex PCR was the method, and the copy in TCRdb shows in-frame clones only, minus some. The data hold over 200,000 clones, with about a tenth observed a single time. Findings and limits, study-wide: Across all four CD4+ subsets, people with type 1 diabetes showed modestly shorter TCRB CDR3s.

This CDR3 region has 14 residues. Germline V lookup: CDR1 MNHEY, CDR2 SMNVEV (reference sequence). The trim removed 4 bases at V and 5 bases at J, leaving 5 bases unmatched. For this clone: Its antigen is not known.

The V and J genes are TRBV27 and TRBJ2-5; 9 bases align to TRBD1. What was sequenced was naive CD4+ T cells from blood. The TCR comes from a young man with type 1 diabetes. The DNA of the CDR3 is TGTGCCAGCAGTTCTACAGGGGGCGGGGAGACCCAGTACTTC. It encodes CASSSTGGGETQYF.